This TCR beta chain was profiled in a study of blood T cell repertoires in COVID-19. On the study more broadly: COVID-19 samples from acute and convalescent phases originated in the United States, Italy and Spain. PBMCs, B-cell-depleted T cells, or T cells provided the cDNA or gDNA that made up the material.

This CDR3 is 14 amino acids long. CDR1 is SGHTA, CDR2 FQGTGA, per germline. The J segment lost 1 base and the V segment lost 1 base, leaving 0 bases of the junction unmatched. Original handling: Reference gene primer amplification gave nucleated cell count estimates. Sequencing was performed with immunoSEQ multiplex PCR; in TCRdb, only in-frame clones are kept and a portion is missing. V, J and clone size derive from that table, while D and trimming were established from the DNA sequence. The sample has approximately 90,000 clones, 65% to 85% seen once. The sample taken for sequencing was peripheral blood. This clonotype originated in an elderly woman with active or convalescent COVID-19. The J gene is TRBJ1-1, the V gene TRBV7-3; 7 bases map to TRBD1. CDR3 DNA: TGTGCCAGCAGCTTAAACAGGGGGAACACTGAAGCTTTCTTT. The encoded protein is CASSLNRGNTEAFF.